This TCR beta chain was sequenced during a study of beta chain features in type 1 diabetes. On the study more broadly: When patients were set against healthy donors, age, gender and cell yields were similar.

This clone appeared a few times. What it binds is not known. Study-level results: Insertion counts at VDJ junctions were lower in type 1 diabetes patients, who also showed more deletions there. Cells expressing TCR highly could be over-represented by cDNA sequencing. Moderately but significantly shorter TCRB CDR3s were found in Type 1 diabetes patients in all four CD4+ subsets. PCR, the amplification step, might favor shorter templates, equally in patients and controls.

cDNA synthesis used the whole RNA isolate, giving expressed TCRB sequences. Sequencing was performed with immunoSEQ multiplex PCR; in TCRdb, only in-frame clones are kept and a portion is missing. The sample carries 120,000 to 150,000 clones, about 13% recorded once. V gave up 4 bases and J gave up 0 bases; unmatched junction bases: 3. The CDR3 covers 16 residues. Germline V lookup: CDR1 SGHNT, CDR2 YENEEA. The rearrangement joins TRBV11-3 to TRBJ2-4; 10 bases are a match to TRBD2. This sequence was found in a man aged 18 to 29 with type 1 diabetes. The sample consisted of central memory CD4+ T cells from blood. CDR3 sequence: CASSSSGGLAKNIQYF. CDR3 bases: TGTGCCAGCAGCTCTAGCGGGGGTTTAGCCAAAAACATTCAGTACTTC.